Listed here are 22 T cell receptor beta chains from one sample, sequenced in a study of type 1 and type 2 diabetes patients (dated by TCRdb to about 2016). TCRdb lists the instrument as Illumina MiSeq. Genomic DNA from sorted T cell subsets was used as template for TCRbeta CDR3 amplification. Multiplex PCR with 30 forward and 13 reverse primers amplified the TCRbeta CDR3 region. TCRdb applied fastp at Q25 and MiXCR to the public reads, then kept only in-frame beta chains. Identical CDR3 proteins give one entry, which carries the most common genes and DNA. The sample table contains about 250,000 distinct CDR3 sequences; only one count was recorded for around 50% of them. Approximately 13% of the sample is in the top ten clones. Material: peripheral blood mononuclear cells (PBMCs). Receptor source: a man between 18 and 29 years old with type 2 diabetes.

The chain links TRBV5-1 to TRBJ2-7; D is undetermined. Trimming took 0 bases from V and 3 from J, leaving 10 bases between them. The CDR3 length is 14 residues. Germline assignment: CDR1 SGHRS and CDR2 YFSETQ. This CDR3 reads CASSLDRRIYEQYF. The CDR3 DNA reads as TGCGCCAGCAGCTTGGACCGGCGGATCTACGAGCAGTACTTC.

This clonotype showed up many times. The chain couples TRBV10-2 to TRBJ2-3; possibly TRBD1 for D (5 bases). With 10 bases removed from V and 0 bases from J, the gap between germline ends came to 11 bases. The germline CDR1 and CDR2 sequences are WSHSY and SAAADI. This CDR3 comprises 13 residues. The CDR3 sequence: CANLDTSTDTQYF. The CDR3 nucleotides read TGCGCCAACTTGGACACCAGCACAGATACGCAGTATTTT.

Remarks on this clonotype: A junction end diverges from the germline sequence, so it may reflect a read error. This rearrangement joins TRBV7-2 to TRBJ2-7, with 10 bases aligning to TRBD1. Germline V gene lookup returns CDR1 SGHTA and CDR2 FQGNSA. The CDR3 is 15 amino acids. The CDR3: CASSQTGTGVIEQYF. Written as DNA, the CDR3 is TGCGCCAGCAGCCAAACCGGGACAGGGGTGATCGAGCAGTACTTC.

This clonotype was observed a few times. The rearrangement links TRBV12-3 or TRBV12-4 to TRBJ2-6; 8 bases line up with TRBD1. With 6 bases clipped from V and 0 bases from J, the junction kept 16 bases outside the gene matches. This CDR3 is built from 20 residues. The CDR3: CASSNRVTGVPPSGANVLTF. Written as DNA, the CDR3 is TGTGCCAGCAGCAACAGGGTGACAGGGGTTCCGCCCTCTGGGGCCAACGTCCTGACTTTC.

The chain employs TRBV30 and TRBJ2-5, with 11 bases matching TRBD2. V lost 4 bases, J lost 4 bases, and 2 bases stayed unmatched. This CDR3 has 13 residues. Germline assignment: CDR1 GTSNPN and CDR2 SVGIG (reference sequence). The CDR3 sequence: CAWNLAGGETQYF. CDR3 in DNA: TGTGCCTGGAACCTAGCGGGAGGAGAGACCCAGTACTTC.

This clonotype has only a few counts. The CDR3 loop reads CASSGEFSGYTF. In nucleotides, the CDR3 is TGTGCCAGCAGTGGCGAGTTCTCTGGCTACACCTTC. This rearrangement joins TRBV25-1 to TRBJ1-2; D is unresolved. In germline, CDR1 is MGHDK, CDR2 SYGVNS. The CDR3 extends over 12 amino acids. V was clipped by 4 bases and J by 7 bases, with 10 bases between them.

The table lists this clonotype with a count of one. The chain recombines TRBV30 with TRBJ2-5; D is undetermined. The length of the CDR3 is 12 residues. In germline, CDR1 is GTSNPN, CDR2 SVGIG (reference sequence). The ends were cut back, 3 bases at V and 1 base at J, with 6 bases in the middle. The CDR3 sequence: CAWSPSQETQYF. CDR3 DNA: TGTGCCTGGAGCCCTAGCCAAGAGACCCAGTACTTC.

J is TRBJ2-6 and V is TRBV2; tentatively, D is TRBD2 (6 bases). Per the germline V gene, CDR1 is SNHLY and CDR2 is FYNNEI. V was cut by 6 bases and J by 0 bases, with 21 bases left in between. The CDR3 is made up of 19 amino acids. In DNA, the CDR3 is TGTGCCAGCAGGGACACGGGGCTAGCGAGTGGCTCTGGGGCCAACGTCCTGACTTTC. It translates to CASRDTGLASGSGANVLTF.

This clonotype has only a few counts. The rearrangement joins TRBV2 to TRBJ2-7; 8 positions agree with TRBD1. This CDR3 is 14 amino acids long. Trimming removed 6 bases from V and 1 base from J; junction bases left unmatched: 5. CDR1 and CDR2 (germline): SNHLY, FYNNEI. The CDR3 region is CASRAGTGSYEQYF. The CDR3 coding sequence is TGTGCCAGCAGAGCCGGGACAGGATCCTACGAGCAGTACTTC.

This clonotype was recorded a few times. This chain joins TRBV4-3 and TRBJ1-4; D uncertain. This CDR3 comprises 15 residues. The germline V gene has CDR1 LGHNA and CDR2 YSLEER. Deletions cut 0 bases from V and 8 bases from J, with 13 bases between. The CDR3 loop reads CASSQDRGENEKLFF. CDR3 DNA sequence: TGCGCCAGCAGCCAAGATCGGGGAGAAAACGAAAAACTGTTTTTT.

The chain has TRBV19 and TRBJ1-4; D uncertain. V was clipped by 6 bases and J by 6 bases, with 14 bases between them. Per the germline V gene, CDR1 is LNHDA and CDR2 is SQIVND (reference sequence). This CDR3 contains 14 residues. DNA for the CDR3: TGTGCCAGTAGAGCACTTGGCGGTGATGAAAAACTGTTTTTT. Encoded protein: CASRALGGDEKLFF.

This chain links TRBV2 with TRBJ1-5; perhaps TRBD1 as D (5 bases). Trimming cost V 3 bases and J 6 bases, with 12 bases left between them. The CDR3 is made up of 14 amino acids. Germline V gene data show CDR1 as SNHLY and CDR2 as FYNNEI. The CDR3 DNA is TGTGCCAGCAGTGACCGGGGGGATCCTCAGCCCCAGCATTTT. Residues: CASSDRGDPQPQHF.

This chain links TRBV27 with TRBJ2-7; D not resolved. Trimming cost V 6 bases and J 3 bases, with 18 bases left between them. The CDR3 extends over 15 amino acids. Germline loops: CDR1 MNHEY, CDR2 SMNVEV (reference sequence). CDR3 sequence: CASSSTSLNLYEQYF. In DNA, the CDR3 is TGTGCCAGCAGCTCCACTTCTCTAAATCTCTACGAGCAGTACTTC.

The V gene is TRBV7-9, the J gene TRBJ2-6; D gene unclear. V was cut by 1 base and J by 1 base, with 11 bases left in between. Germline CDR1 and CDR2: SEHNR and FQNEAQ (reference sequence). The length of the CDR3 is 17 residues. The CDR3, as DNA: TGTGCCAGCAGCTTAGTCGCCGGGCCATCTGGGGCCAACGTCCTGACTTTC. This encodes CASSLVAGPSGANVLTF.

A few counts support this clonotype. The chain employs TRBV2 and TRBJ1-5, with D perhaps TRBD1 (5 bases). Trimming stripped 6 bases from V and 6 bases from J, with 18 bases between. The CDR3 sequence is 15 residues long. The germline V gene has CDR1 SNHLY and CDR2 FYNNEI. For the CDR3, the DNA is TGTGCCAGCAGCCTTACAAGGGGAGTGGGTCAGCCCCAGCATTTT. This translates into CASSLTRGVGQPQHF.

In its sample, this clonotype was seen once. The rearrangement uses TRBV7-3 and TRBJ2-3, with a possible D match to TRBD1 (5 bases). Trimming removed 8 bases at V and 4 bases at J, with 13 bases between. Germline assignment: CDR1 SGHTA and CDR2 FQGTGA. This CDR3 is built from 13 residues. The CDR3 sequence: CASHGPRADTQYF. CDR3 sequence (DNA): TGTGCCAGCCACGGCCCCAGGGCAGATACGCAGTATTTT.

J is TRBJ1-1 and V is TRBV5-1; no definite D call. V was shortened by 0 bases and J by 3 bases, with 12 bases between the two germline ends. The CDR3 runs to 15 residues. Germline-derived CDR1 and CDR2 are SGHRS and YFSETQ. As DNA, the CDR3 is TGCGCCAGCAGCTTGGAGGGAGGCTCCCACACTGAAGCTTTCTTT. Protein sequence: CASSLEGGSHTEAFF. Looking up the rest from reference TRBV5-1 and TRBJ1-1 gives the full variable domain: KAGVTQTPRYLIKTRGQQVTLSCSPISGHRSVSWYQQTPGQGLQFLFEYFSETQRNKGNFPGRFSGRQFSNSRSEMNVSTLELGDSALYLCASSLEGGSHTEAFFGQGTRLTVV.

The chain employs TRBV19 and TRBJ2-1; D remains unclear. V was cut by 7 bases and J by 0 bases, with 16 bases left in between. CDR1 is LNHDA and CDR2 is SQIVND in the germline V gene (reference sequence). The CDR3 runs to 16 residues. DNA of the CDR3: TGTGCCAGTATCAGCGCCGGTGGTAGCTCCTACAATGAGCAGTTCTTC. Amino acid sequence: CASISAGGSSYNEQFF.

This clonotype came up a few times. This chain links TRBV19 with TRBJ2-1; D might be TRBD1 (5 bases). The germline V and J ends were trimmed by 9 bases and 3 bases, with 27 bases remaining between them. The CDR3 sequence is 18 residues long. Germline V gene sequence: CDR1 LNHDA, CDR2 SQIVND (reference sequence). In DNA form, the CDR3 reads TGTGCCAGCAGAGGATCCTACCGTCAAATTGACAGCTACAATGAGCAGTTCTTC. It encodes CASRGSYRQIDSYNEQFF.

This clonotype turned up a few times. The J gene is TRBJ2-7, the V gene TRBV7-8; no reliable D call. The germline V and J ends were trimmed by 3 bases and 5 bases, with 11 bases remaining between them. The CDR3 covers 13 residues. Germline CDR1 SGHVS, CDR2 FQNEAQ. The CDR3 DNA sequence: TGTGCCAGCAGCTTCTTCCGAAGGGACGAGCAGTACTTC. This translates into CASSFFRRDEQYF.

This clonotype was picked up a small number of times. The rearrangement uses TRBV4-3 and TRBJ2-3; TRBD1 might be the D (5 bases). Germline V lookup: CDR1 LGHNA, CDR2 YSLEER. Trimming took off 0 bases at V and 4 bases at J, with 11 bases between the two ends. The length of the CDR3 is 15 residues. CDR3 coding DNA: TGCGCCAGCAGCCAAGATACAGTCAGGGCAGATACGCAGTATTTT. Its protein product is CASSQDTVRADTQYF.

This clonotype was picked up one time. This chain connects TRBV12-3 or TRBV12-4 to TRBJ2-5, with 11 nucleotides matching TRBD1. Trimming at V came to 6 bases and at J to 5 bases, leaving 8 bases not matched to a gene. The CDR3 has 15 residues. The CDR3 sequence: CASSFPGQGDETQYF. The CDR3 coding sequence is TGTGCCAGCAGCTTTCCGGGACAGGGGGATGAGACCCAGTACTTC.